Listed below are T cell receptor beta chains from one sample, sequenced in a study of OX40 agonist ivuxolimab in advanced cancers. Profiled with immunoSEQ multiplex PCR; TCRdb holds only in-frame clones, not every one. Altogether tens of thousands of clones are present, approximately 89% being singletons, with the ten largest covering 20% to 30%. This specimen was CD4+ or CD8+ T cells sorted from blood, taken in a trial of the OX40 agonist ivuxolimab. These receptors all stem from an adult with an advanced solid tumor such as melanoma, head and neck, liver or kidney cancer. Both conserved end residues are part of each CDR3. A D gene is named only where the DNA matches it firmly. Part of the rows lack a size; the others show once, few, many or a class for expanded clones.

D gene,clone size,V gene,J gene,CDR3 protein,CDR3 DNA
TRBD1,-,TRBV28,TRBJ2-7,CASSLRGPVEQYF,TGTGCCAGCAGTTTAAGGGGGCCGGTCGAGCAGTACTTC
-,-,TRBV2,TRBJ2-1,CASPHREGRNEQFF,TGTGCCAGCCCCCACCGCGAGGGGCGGAATGAGCAGTTCTTC
TRBD1,-,TRBV27,TRBJ2-7,CASSPGTGGSYEQYF,TGTGCCAGCAGTCCCGGGACAGGGGGGTCCTACGAGCAGTACTTC
-,-,TRBV7-3,TRBJ2-3,CASSLIGATDTQYF,TGTGCCAGCAGCCTAATAGGAGCCACAGATACGCAGTATTTT
-,-,TRBV27,TRBJ1-1,CASSLIGLYTEAFF,TGTGCCAGCAGTTTAATCGGCCTGTACACTGAAGCTTTCTTT
-,once,TRBV4-2,TRBJ1-2,CASSQNRDYNYGYTF,TGTGCCAGCAGCCAAAACAGGGATTATAACTATGGCTACACCTTC
-,-,TRBV27,TRBJ2-1,CASSLSLAHSYNEQFF,TGTGCCAGCAGTTTATCACTAGCCCACTCCTACAATGAGCAGTTCTTC
TRBD1,-,TRBV29-1,TRBJ1-2,CSVEDLEGARGYTF,TGCAGCGTTGAAGATCTAGAGGGGGCGCGGGGCTACACCTTC
TRBD1,-,TRBV4-1,TRBJ2-5,CASSRTGVGETQYF,TGCGCCAGCAGTCGGACAGGCGTTGGAGAGACCCAGTACTTC
-,-,TRBV6-5,TRBJ1-1,CASSYQGLNTEAFF,TGTGCCAGCAGTTACCAGGGGCTGAACACTGAAGCTTTCTTT
-,-,TRBV7-7,TRBJ2-6,CASSVQTVPQSRANVLTF,TGTGCCAGCAGCGTGCAAACAGTGCCACAAAGTCGGGCCAACGTCCTGACTTTC
-,few,TRBV28,TRBJ1-1,CASSLRGSEAFF,TGTGCCAGCAGTTTGCGAGGGAGTGAAGCTTTCTTT
-,few,TRBV7-9,TRBJ2-7,CASSLGTPVWYF,TGTGCCAGCAGCTTAGGTACGCCCGTCTGGTACTTC
-,-,TRBV19,TRBJ2-7,CASSIGQSYEQYF,TGTGCCAGTAGTATAGGGCAGTCCTACGAGCAGTACTTC
-,-,TRBV7-9,TRBJ2-7,CASVPPQGSSYEQYF,TGTGCCAGCGTCCCCCCCCAGGGGTCCTCCTACGAGCAGTACTTC
-,-,TRBV5-1,TRBJ2-7,CASSQDSYFSTFEQYF,TGCGCCAGCAGCCAGGATAGTTACTTCTCAACTTTCGAGCAGTACTTC